The 18 T cell receptor beta chains below come from one sample, sequenced in a study of blood T cell repertoires in COVID-19. Method: immunoSEQ multiplex PCR; TCRdb's copy keeps in-frame clones and lacks some. The sample has some 120,000 clones, around 84% seen once. Specimen: peripheral blood. The receptors here all came from a man aged 35-49 years with acute or convalescent COVID-19.

The chain is built from TRBV4-1 and TRBJ2-5, with a possible D match to TRBD2 (6 bases). Germline CDR1 and CDR2: MGHRA and YSYEKL. The CDR3 consists of 15 residues. V was pared by 0 bases and J by 4 bases, with 12 bases between. The CDR3 DNA reads TGCGCCAGCAGCCAAGATGGGCAGGGAGGAGAGACCCAGTACTTC. It yields the protein CASSQDGQGGETQYF.

This clone was picked up a small number of times. This rearrangement joins TRBV5-1 to TRBJ1-1; TRBD1 agrees at 8 bases. V lost 2 bases and J lost 4; bases outside the gene matches: 13. CDR1 and CDR2 from the germline V gene are SGHRS and YFSETQ. The CDR3 is made up of 17 amino acids. The CDR3, as DNA: TGCGCCAGCAGCTTACAAAACCTTCGGACAGGGACCACTGAAGCTTTCTTT. It translates to CASSLQNLRTGTTEAFF.

The chain has TRBV15 and TRBJ2-5; no clear D. The CDR3 consists of 11 residues. In germline, CDR1 is LNHNV, CDR2 YYDKDF (reference sequence). The V gene lost 8 bases and the J gene lost 5 bases, with 9 bases spanning the gap. In DNA, the CDR3 is TGTGCCACCGCGCTAGAGGAGACCCAGTACTTC. The encoded protein is CATALEETQYF.

J is TRBJ1-1 and V is TRBV11-1; 8 bases agree with TRBD1. V lost 2 bases to trimming and J lost 5 bases; unmatched junction nucleotides: 10. In germline, CDR1 is SGHAT, CDR2 FQDESV (reference sequence). This CDR3 is 16 amino acids long. CDR3 DNA sequence: TGTGCCAGCAGCTTAAGCCGACAGGGGTCGGGGACTGAAGCTTTCTTT. Its protein product is CASSLSRQGSGTEAFF.

This clone was detected only once. This sequence joins TRBV28 and TRBJ2-3, with 11 bases fitting TRBD2. Germline CDR1 reads MDHEN; CDR2 reads SYDVKM. The CDR3 extends over 16 amino acids. V lost 7 bases to trimming and J lost 6 bases; unmatched junction nucleotides: 12. The chain's CDR3 is CASKSVSGRAYDTQYF. As DNA, the CDR3 is TGTGCCAGCAAATCAGTTAGCGGGAGGGCCTATGATACGCAGTATTTT.

The chain carries TRBV4-3 and TRBJ1-6, with 7 bases that match TRBD1. V lost 2 bases and J lost 7; bases outside the gene matches: 8. Germline CDR1 reads LGHNA; CDR2 reads YSLEER. This CDR3 has 16 residues. The CDR3 DNA is TGCGCCAGCAGCCAAAAAGGGGGCTATGGGAATTCACCCCTCCACTTT. Translated: CASSQKGGYGNSPLHF.

This clone has just one count. This could be a read error, since a much larger clone is one nucleotide away. The V and J genes are TRBV5-5 and TRBJ1-5, with TRBD1 matching 9 bases. This CDR3 region has 15 residues. CDR1 and CDR2 from the germline V gene are SGHKS and YYEKEE (reference sequence). The ends lost 3 bases at V and 4 bases at J; junction bases unmatched: 5. The CDR3 nucleotides read TGTGCCAGCAGCTCCGGACAGGGGAGGAATCAGCCCCAGCATTTT. It translates to CASSSGQGRNQPQHF.

The CDR3 region has the DNA TGTGCCAGCAGACACGGGACAGGGGGCAACGAGCAGTACTTC. Amino acids: CASRHGTGGNEQYF. The chain employs TRBV7-9 and TRBJ2-7, with 12 bases identical to TRBD1. Unmatched junction bases numbered 5, after V lost 6 bases and J lost 5 bases. The CDR3 contains 14 residues. Germline-derived CDR1 and CDR2 are SEHNR and FQNEAQ (reference sequence).

V is TRBV30 and J is TRBJ2-3, with TRBD1 matching over 7 bases. V was clipped by 1 base and J by 5 bases; unmatched bases: 0. The CDR3 loop spans 12 amino acids. Germline V gene data show CDR1 as GTSNPN and CDR2 as SVGIG (reference sequence). CDR3: CAWSGQGDTQYF. The CDR3 DNA reads TGTGCCTGGAGTGGACAGGGAGATACGCAGTATTTT.

The sample holds a few counts of this clone. The CDR3 spells CASSYRTGNGYTF. As DNA, the CDR3 is TGTGCCAGCAGTTACAGGACAGGGAATGGCTACACCTTC. This chain joins TRBV6-2 or TRBV6-3 and TRBJ1-2, with 8 nucleotides matching TRBD1. V lost 2 bases, J lost 6 bases, and 2 bases stayed unmatched. Germline V gene data show CDR1 as MNHEY and CDR2 as SVGEGT. The CDR3 length is 13 residues.

The chain links TRBV5-1 to TRBJ2-3; 11 positions agree with TRBD2. Trimming at V came to 1 base and at J to 3 bases, leaving 4 bases not matched to a gene. The CDR3 is 16 residues long. Per germline, CDR1 SGHRS and CDR2 YFSETQ. This chain's CDR3 is CASSLIAGGRTDTQYF. The CDR3 nucleotides read TGCGCCAGCAGCTTGATAGCGGGGGGGCGGACAGATACGCAGTATTTT.

The rearrangement links TRBV29-1 to TRBJ1-3, with 7 bases aligning to TRBD1. The CDR3 is 16 amino acids. Losses at the gene ends were 0 bases for V and 4 bases for J; bases not matched to a gene: 9. Germline CDR1 reads SQVTM; CDR2 reads ANQGSEA. The chain's CDR3 is CSVEDFATGTGNTIYF. CDR3 bases: TGCAGCGTTGAAGATTTCGCGACAGGGACCGGAAACACCATATATTTT. Full variable domain (outside the CDR3, taken from reference TRBV29-1 and TRBJ1-3): SAVISQKPSRDICQRGTSLTIQCQVDSQVTMMFWYRQQPGQSLTLIATANQGSEATYESGFVIDKFPISRPNLTFSTLTVSNMSPEDSSIYLCSVEDFATGTGNTIYFGEGSWLTVV.

V is TRBV7-9 and J is TRBJ1-4, with TRBD1 matching over 7 bases. The CDR3 sequence is 14 residues long. Germline CDR1 and CDR2: SEHNR and FQNEAQ (reference sequence). Trimming at V came to 3 bases and at J to 4 bases, leaving 2 bases not matched to a gene. The CDR3 protein is CASSFRDSNEKLFF. The CDR3 coding sequence is TGTGCCAGCAGCTTCCGGGACAGTAATGAAAAACTGTTTTTT.

The J gene is TRBJ2-1, the V gene TRBV3-1 (or the pseudogene TRBV3-2); 10 bases fit TRBD2. Trimming removed 4 bases from V and 4 bases from J; junction bases left unmatched: 10. This CDR3 region has 17 residues. Germline CDR1 reads LGHDT; CDR2 reads YNNKEL (reference sequence). Here the CDR3 DNA reads TGTGCCAGCAGCCTAGGGAGCGGGAGGGGATTTTACAATGAGCAGTTCTTC. Amino acids: CASSLGSGRGFYNEQFF.

This clone was found a few times. The rearrangement links TRBV27 to TRBJ2-3; D gene ambiguous. V was shortened by 4 bases and J by 2 bases, with 7 bases between the two germline ends. The CDR3 contains 13 residues. Germline loops: CDR1 MNHEY, CDR2 SMNVEV (reference sequence). CDR3 DNA: TGTGCCAGCAGTTCCCCCCTCACAGATACGCAGTATTTT. Translating gives CASSSPLTDTQYF.

This clone was seen only a few times. This rearrangement joins TRBV7-9 to TRBJ1-6; 10 bases are shared with TRBD1. After removal of 5 bases from V and 10 bases from J, the junction contained 5 bases not matched to a gene. The length of the CDR3 is 14 residues. Germline values: CDR1 SEHNR, CDR2 FQNEAQ (reference sequence). Written as DNA, the CDR3 is TGTGCCAGCAGCCACGACAGGGGGCCATCACCCCTCCACTTT. It codes for CASSHDRGPSPLHF. Full variable domain (rest looked up from reference TRBV7-9 and TRBJ1-6): DTGVSQNPRHKITKRGQNVTFRCDPISEHNRLYWYRQTLGQGPEFLTYFQNEAQLEKSRLLSDRFSAERPKGSFSTLEIQRTEQGDSAMYLCASSHDRGPSPLHFGNGTRLTVT.

The V and J genes are TRBV7-2 and TRBJ2-7, with a weak D call TRBD1 (5 bases). In germline, CDR1 is SGHTA, CDR2 FQGNSA. CDR3 length: 15 amino acids. V dropped 2 bases and J dropped 3 bases, with 14 bases sitting between them. The CDR3 is CASSLNAGRGYEQYF. The CDR3 DNA follows: TGTGCCAGCAGCTTAAATGCAGGGCGAGGCTACGAGCAGTACTTC.

This clone came up a few times. This chain connects TRBV2 to TRBJ2-7; 12 nucleotides agree with TRBD1. This CDR3 has 14 amino acids. CDR1 SNHLY and CDR2 FYNNEI come from the germline V gene. Losses at the gene ends were 8 bases for V and 3 bases for J; bases not matched to a gene: 5. CDR3 nucleotides: TGTGCCAGCGCCCGGGACAGGGGGCTCTACGAGCAGTACTTC. The encoded protein is CASARDRGLYEQYF.